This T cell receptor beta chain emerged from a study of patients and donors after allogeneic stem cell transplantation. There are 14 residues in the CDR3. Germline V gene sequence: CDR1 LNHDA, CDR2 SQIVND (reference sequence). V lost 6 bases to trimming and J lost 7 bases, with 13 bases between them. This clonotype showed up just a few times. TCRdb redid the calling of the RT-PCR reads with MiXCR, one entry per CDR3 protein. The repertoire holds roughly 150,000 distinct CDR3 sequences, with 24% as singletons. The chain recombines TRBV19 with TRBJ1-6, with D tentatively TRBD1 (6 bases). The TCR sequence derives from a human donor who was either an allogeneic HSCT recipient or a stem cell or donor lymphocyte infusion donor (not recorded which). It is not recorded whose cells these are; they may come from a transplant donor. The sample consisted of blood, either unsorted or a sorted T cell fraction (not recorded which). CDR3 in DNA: TGTGCCAGTAGCCTTTCAGGGGAGAATTCACCCCTCCACTTT. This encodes CASSLSGENSPLHF.